The 3 T cell receptor beta chains presented below share a single source sample, sequenced in a study of blood T cell repertoires in COVID-19. TCRdb's copy holds only in-frame clones and misses some; the assay was immunoSEQ multiplex PCR. The sample lists about 100,000 clones, 75% to 90% occurring once. Sequenced sample: peripheral blood. These receptors were collected from a man aged 80 or over with acute or convalescent COVID-19.

This clone was recorded once. The chain has TRBV7-8 and TRBJ2-5; 10 bases line up with TRBD2. Germline lookup yields CDR1 SGHVS and CDR2 FQNEAQ. The V and J ends lost 1 base and 7 bases, in that order; junction bases with no gene match: 9. This CDR3 spans 16 amino acids. CDR3 coding DNA: TGTGCCAGCAGCTTAGAAGCGGGAGGGCCTGGGCGGACCCAGTACTTC. Translated: CASSLEAGGPGRTQYF.

This clone appeared once. The J gene is TRBJ2-7, the V gene TRBV9; D may be TRBD2 (5 bases). Trimming took 4 bases from V and 3 from J, leaving 14 bases between them. Germline CDR1 and CDR2: SGDLS and YYNGEE. There are 14 residues in the CDR3. In DNA form, the CDR3 reads TGTGCCAGCAGCCCAAGGGAGTGGGGCTACGAGCAGTACTTC. This encodes CASSPREWGYEQYF.

This rearrangement joins TRBV4-3 to TRBJ2-7, with D perhaps matching TRBD2 (5 bases). The CDR3 totals 14 residues. The germline gives CDR1 LGHNA, CDR2 YSLEER. The V gene lost 6 bases and the J gene lost 0 bases, with 12 bases spanning the gap. CDR3 nucleotide sequence: TGCGCCAGCAGTTACAACCGGGACTCCTACGAGCAGTACTTC. Its translation: CASSYNRDSYEQYF.